This T cell receptor beta chain was obtained from a study of blood T cell repertoires in COVID-19. The method was immunoSEQ multiplex PCR; TCRdb's version includes in-frame clones alone and lacks a portion of them. The table lists about 350,000 clones, roughly 87% of them singletons, with over 3.5% in the top ten. The sequence was obtained from a woman aged 55 to 70 with COVID-19, enrolled during active disease. Material: peripheral blood.

The CDR3 loop reads CASSLVQGLITGELFF. The CDR3 nucleotides read TGTGCCAGCAGCTTGGTGCAGGGCTTGATCACCGGGGAGCTGTTTTTT. The V and J genes are TRBV11-2 and TRBJ2-2; possible D gene TRBD1, 5 bases. Per the germline V gene, CDR1 is SGHAT and CDR2 is FQNNGV. The length of the CDR3 is 16 residues. V lost 3 bases to trimming and J lost 4 bases, with 15 bases between them. Full variable domain (rest looked up from reference TRBV11-2 and TRBJ2-2): EAGVAQSPRYKIIEKRQSVAFWCNPISGHATLYWYQQILGQGPKLLIQFQNNGVVDDSQLPKDRFSAERLKGVDSTLKIQPAKLEDSAVYLCASSLVQGLITGELFFGEGSRLTVL.